This entry lists 10 T cell receptor beta chains sequenced from one sample in a study of cytomegalovirus exposure and HLA in healthy donors (TCRdb year 2017). The method behind the library was the immunoSEQ multiplex PCR assay. For the multiplex PCR, a mixture combining 60 forward primers for TCR Vbeta segments and 13 reverse primers for TCR Jbeta segments was used. Drawn from immuneACCESS, this table holds only the in-frame rearrangements with V and J called that TCRdb kept. Clones are partly lost; checked studies trace under half to an unresolved V gene and leave the rest unexplained. The sample table contains about 170,000 clones; only one count was recorded for just over 70% of them. The ten most abundant clones make up roughly 2.5% of the sample. Sequences were obtained from PBMCs. The receptors were sampled from a human donor in good health.

This clone showed up just once. V is TRBV5-6 and J is TRBJ1-6, with no clear D. V was shortened by 0 bases and J by 8 bases, with 12 bases between the two germline ends. The length of the CDR3 is 15 residues. The germline gives CDR1 SGHDT, CDR2 YYEEEE. The CDR3 sequence: CASSLDWQSDSPLHF. In DNA, the CDR3 is TGTGCCAGCAGCTTGGATTGGCAGAGCGATTCACCCCTCCACTTT.

The rearrangement uses TRBV5-4 and TRBJ2-3, with 11 bases that match TRBD2. The V segment lost 5 bases and the J segment 0 bases; nucleotides outside the gene matches: 8. Germline CDR1 reads SGHNT; CDR2 reads YYREEE (reference sequence). The CDR3 loop spans 17 amino acids. CDR3 loop: CASSSGLAGSSTDTQYF. The CDR3 DNA is TGTGCCAGCAGTTCCGGACTAGCGGGTTCTAGCACAGATACGCAGTATTTT.

This clone was counted once. The J gene is TRBJ1-5, the V gene TRBV5-1, with D unclear. CDR3 length: 13 amino acids. Trimming took 0 bases from V and 4 from J, leaving 5 bases between them. Germline CDR1 and CDR2: SGHRS and YFSETQ. The CDR3 nucleotides are TGCGCCAGCAGCTTGGGGCTGAATCAGCCCCAGCATTTT. The encoded protein is CASSLGLNQPQHF.

This chain links TRBV5-4 with TRBJ2-6; the D gene is possibly TRBD1 (6 bases). The CDR3 extends over 15 amino acids. V lost 5 bases and J 1 base, leaving 10 bases between the germline ends. Germline V gene sequence: CDR1 SGHNT, CDR2 YYREEE (reference sequence). The CDR3 loop reads CASSSGESGANVLTF. In DNA, the CDR3 is TGTGCCAGCAGTTCAGGGGAGTCTGGGGCCAACGTCCTGACTTTC.

The rearrangement links TRBV10-3 to TRBJ1-1; no reliable D call. The ends were cut back, 10 bases at V and 0 bases at J, with 12 bases in the middle. CDR1 is ENHRY and CDR2 is SYGVKD in the germline V gene. The CDR3 has 13 residues. The CDR3 is CATTVSVNTEAFF. DNA for the CDR3: TGTGCCACCACCGTTTCGGTGAACACTGAAGCTTTCTTT.

The J gene is TRBJ1-2, the V gene TRBV7-9; 9 bases are shared with TRBD1. CDR3 length: 13 residues. V lost 8 bases and J lost 7; bases outside the gene matches: 8. CDR1 is SEHNR, CDR2 FQNEAQ, per germline (reference sequence). For the CDR3, the DNA is TGTGCCAGCGACAAAGACAGGGGGTCTGGCTACACCTTC. Its translation: CASDKDRGSGYTF.

The chain combines TRBV7-6 with TRBJ2-1; a weak D match, TRBD1 (5 bases). Germline CDR1 SGHVS, CDR2 FNYEAQ. V gave up 6 bases and J gave up 4 bases, with 10 bases separating them. The CDR3 runs to 13 residues. The CDR3 DNA sequence: TGTGCCAGCAGTCTCCAGGGTTACAATGAGCAGTTCTTC. Translation: CASSLQGYNEQFF.

The CDR3 is CASSQSTGSASYEQYF. DNA of the CDR3: TGCGCCAGCAGCCAGTCGACTGGAAGCGCCTCCTACGAGCAGTACTTC. The genes are TRBV4-1 and TRBJ2-7; D remains ambiguous. The CDR3 consists of 16 residues. V dropped 3 bases and J dropped 0 bases, with 15 bases sitting between them. CDR1 is MGHRA, CDR2 YSYEKL, per germline.

V is TRBV10-1 and J is TRBJ1-4, with D perhaps TRBD1 (5 bases). Germline CDR1 and CDR2: WNHNN and SYGVQD (reference sequence). This CDR3 is built from 15 residues. Between the trimmed V and J ends, which lost 0 bases and 8 bases, there was a span of 13 bases. The CDR3 bases are TGCGCCAGCAGTGAGTCTGCAGGGTTTCGGGAAAAACTGTTTTTT. Protein: CASSESAGFREKLFF.

The chain links TRBV7-6 to TRBJ2-7, with 7 bases aligning to TRBD1. Germline V CDR1 and CDR2: SGHVS, FNYEAQ. CDR3 length: 13 amino acids. V dropped 3 bases and J dropped 2; count of bases not matched to a gene: 1. This CDR3 is CASSFGQAYEQYF. CDR3 nucleotide sequence: TGTGCCAGCAGCTTTGGACAGGCCTACGAGCAGTACTTC.